One and the same sample provided the 23 T cell receptor beta chains below, sequenced in a study of blood T cells in healthy people across ages. Primed by a sample-barcoded 5' primer and a J-beta primer mix, a second PCR proceeded for about 7 to 11 cycles. TCRdb re-called the 5' RACE reads through MiXCR, storing one row per CDR3 protein. The sample consists of some 920,000 distinct CDR3 sequences, roughly 47% of them appearing once. Sequences were obtained from blood. The receptor set was obtained from a woman aged 55-69 years in good health.

V is TRBV7-9 and J is TRBJ1-2, with 11 bases identical to TRBD1. Germline assignment: CDR1 SEHNR and CDR2 FQNEAQ (reference sequence). The CDR3 is 15 residues long. J lost 7 bases, V lost 1 base, and 5 bases had no gene match. The CDR3 loop is CASSLGGTGGFGYTF. The CDR3 DNA sequence: TGTGCCAGCAGCTTAGGTGGGACAGGGGGATTTGGCTACACCTTC.

DNA of the CDR3: TGTGCCAGCAGCCTTATACAGGGGGCAAAGCCGAACACTGAAGCTTTCTTT. It yields the protein CASSLIQGAKPNTEAFF. The V gene is TRBV7-9, the J gene TRBJ1-1; TRBD1 matches 9 bases. Germline-derived CDR1 and CDR2 are SEHNR and FQNEAQ (reference sequence). V lost 5 bases to trimming and J lost 1 base; unmatched junction nucleotides: 11. This CDR3 comprises 17 residues. The variable domain in full, with the rest retrieved from reference TRBV7-9 and TRBJ1-1, is DTGVSQNPRHKITKRGQNVTFRCDPISEHNRLYWYRQTLGQGPEFLTYFQNEAQLEKSRLLSDRFSAERPKGSFSTLEIQRTEQGDSAMYLCASSLIQGAKPNTEAFFGQGTRLTVV.

The chain is built from TRBV6-2 or TRBV6-3 and TRBJ2-7; 8 positions match TRBD2. The V gene end was trimmed by 6 bases and the J gene end by 7 bases; junction bases not matched to a gene: 17. Germline V lookup: CDR1 MNHEY, CDR2 SVGEGT. The CDR3 spans 16 residues. The CDR3 sequence: CASSDVSGSPLGEQYF. The CDR3 nucleotides are TGTGCCAGCAGCGACGTGAGCGGGAGTCCCCTCGGTGAGCAGTACTTC.

This clonotype was seen more than once but under ten times. V is TRBV12-3 or TRBV12-4 and J is TRBJ1-2, with D maybe TRBD1 (6 bases). This CDR3 comprises 15 residues. Trimming pared 5 bases from V and 3 bases from J, leaving 16 bases between. CDR3 sequence (DNA): TGTGCCAGCAGTCCTTCGACAGGAGAATACTATGGCTACACCTTC. It encodes CASSPSTGEYYGYTF.

The chain recombines TRBV27 with TRBJ2-7; D is tentatively TRBD1 or TRBD2 (5 bases each). Germline CDR1 reads MNHEY; CDR2 reads SMNVEV (reference sequence). The CDR3 is 14 residues long. Between the trimmed V and J ends, which lost 3 bases and 0 bases, there was a span of 9 bases. This CDR3 is CASSFQGPSYEQYF. In DNA, the CDR3 is TGTGCCAGCAGTTTCCAGGGACCCTCCTACGAGCAGTACTTC.

The chain employs TRBV24-1 and TRBJ2-3; no reliable D call. The CDR3 is 14 residues long. CDR1 is KGHDR, CDR2 SFDVKD, per germline. The V gene lost 5 bases and the J gene lost 3 bases, with 11 bases spanning the gap. CDR3 amino acids: CATSAKGRTDTQYF. CDR3 in DNA: TGTGCCACCAGTGCGAAAGGAAGGACAGATACGCAGTATTTT.

The chain has TRBV7-3 and TRBJ2-1; TRBD2 agrees at 10 bases. Germline-derived CDR1 and CDR2 are SGHTA and FQGTGA. This CDR3 region has 15 residues. Trimming removed 4 bases from V and 4 bases from J; junction bases left unmatched: 4. CDR3 DNA: TGTGCCAGCAGCTCGACTAGCGGGTTATACAATGAGCAGTTCTTC. Encoded protein: CASSSTSGLYNEQFF.

This chain connects TRBV28 to TRBJ2-5, with 7 bases that match TRBD2. The J call is in doubt because the DNA end fits TRBJ2-7 better. The germline V gene encodes CDR1 MDHEN and CDR2 SYDVKM. The CDR3 spans 19 residues. This CDR3 is CASSLRAGVFGGRPYEQYF. The DNA for the CDR3 is TGTGCCAGCAGTTTAAGGGCGGGAGTCTTTGGTGGTAGACCCTACGAGCAGTACTTC.

This chain connects TRBV25-1 to TRBJ2-5; tentatively, D is TRBD2 (5 bases). The germline CDR1 and CDR2 sequences are MGHDK and SYGVNS. The V end was cut by 0 bases, the J end by 4 bases, with 6 bases between. This CDR3 comprises 13 residues. The CDR3 spells CASSEYAGETQYF. Written as DNA, the CDR3 is TGTGCCAGCAGTGAATATGCGGGAGAGACCCAGTACTTC.

A remark on this clonotype: A much more abundant neighbour one base away suggests this may be a read error. The chain links TRBV20-1 to TRBJ2-7; D is undetermined. The better agreement between TRBJ2-5 and the DNA end casts doubt on the J call. Germline loops: CDR1 DFQATT, CDR2 SNEGSKA (reference sequence). This CDR3 has 11 residues. CDR3 sequence: CSAWGQKTQYF. The CDR3 region has the DNA TGCAGTGCTTGGGGTCAAAAGACCCAGTACTTC.

This clonotype was picked up a small number of times. The chain recombines TRBV7-6 with TRBJ1-2; no definite D call. This CDR3 contains 14 residues. From germline, CDR1 is SGHVS and CDR2 FNYEAQ. The ends were cut back, 0 bases at V and 5 bases at J, with 10 bases in the middle. The CDR3 nucleotides are TGTGCCAGCAGCTTAGCACCAAACACTTATGGCTACACCTTC. Amino acid sequence: CASSLAPNTYGYTF. The full variable domain, rest sourced from reference TRBV7-6 and TRBJ1-2, is GAGVSQSPRYKVTKRGQDVALRCDPISGHVSLYWYRQALGQGPEFLTYFNYEAQQDKSGLPNDRFSAERPEGSISTLTIQRTEQRDSAMYRCASSLAPNTYGYTFGSGTRLTVV.

The chain is built from TRBV7-3 and TRBJ2-1; unclear D gene. The V end lost 5 bases, the J end lost 4 bases, and 12 bases lay between the germline ends. Per germline, CDR1 SGHTA and CDR2 FQGTGA. The CDR3 is 14 residues long. CDR3 in DNA: TGTGCCAGCAGCGCGAGAGGACCGTACAATGAGCAGTTCTTC. Translation: CASSARGPYNEQFF.

This clonotype was seen more than once but under ten times. The V and J genes are TRBV18 and TRBJ1-4, with no clear D. This CDR3 comprises 13 residues. Germline V CDR1 and CDR2: KGHSH, LQKENI. Trimming stripped 3 bases from V and 11 bases from J, with 13 bases between. DNA of the CDR3: TGTGCCAGCTCACCTGAGCAAAAGGAGAAACTGTTTTTT. Protein product: CASSPEQKEKLFF.

This clonotype appeared a few times. The chain is built from TRBV7-2 and TRBJ1-2; the D gene is possibly TRBD1 (5 bases). The V gene lost 4 bases and the J gene lost 7 bases, with 16 bases spanning the gap. Germline V lookup: CDR1 SGHTA, CDR2 FQGNSA. CDR3 length: 14 amino acids. The CDR3 region has the DNA TGTGCCAGCAGCTCAGCCAGGGCGGTCGGTGGCTACACCTTC. Its protein is CASSSARAVGGYTF.

This clonotype occurred once. The CDR3 sequence is CSVDSGGWGTEAFF. The CDR3 bases are TGCAGCGTTGATTCGGGGGGCTGGGGCACTGAAGCTTTCTTT. The J gene is TRBJ1-1, the V gene TRBV29-1; the D gene is possibly TRBD1 (6 bases). This CDR3 spans 14 amino acids. The V end lost 3 bases, the J end lost 4 bases, and 15 bases lay between the germline ends. From germline, CDR1 is SQVTM and CDR2 ANQGSEA.

The chain's CDR3 is CASSKARGSGRTQYF. The CDR3 DNA sequence: TGTGCCAGCAGCAAAGCAAGAGGTTCGGGTCGAACCCAGTACTTC. The chain employs TRBV21-1 and TRBJ2-5. TRBV21-1 is a recognized pseudogene. The length of the CDR3 is 15 residues.

This chain links TRBV27 with TRBJ2-1; TRBD1 matches 8 bases. Germline values: CDR1 MNHEY, CDR2 SMNVEV (reference sequence). CDR3 length equals 17 residues. With V trimmed by 5 bases and J by 3 bases, 12 bases remained unmatched. For the CDR3, the DNA is TGTGCCAGCAGTAAACTTTGGCAGGGGGCGATCTACAATGAGCAGTTCTTC. Translating gives CASSKLWQGAIYNEQFF.

This rearrangement joins TRBV12-3 or TRBV12-4 to TRBJ2-6; TRBD1 might be the D (6 bases). This CDR3 has 18 amino acids. V was cut by 3 bases and J by 0 bases, with 15 bases left in between. The DNA of the CDR3 is TGTGCCAGCAGTTTCTCATCGACAGGAAGCTCTGGGGCCAACGTCCTGACTTTC. Its translation: CASSFSSTGSSGANVLTF.

The chain links TRBV4-2 to TRBJ2-5; 8 positions match TRBD2. The CDR3 has 15 amino acids. V shed 0 bases, J shed 3 bases, and the junction held 3 bases outside the gene matches. The germline V gene has CDR1 LGHNA and CDR2 YNFKEQ. The CDR3 region has the DNA TGTGCCAGCAGCCAAGAAACTAGCGGAAAAGAGACCCAGTACTTC. Its protein is CASSQETSGKETQYF.

The chain joins TRBV13 to TRBJ2-4, with 9 bases that match TRBD1. In germline, CDR1 is PRHDT, CDR2 FYEKMQ (reference sequence). This CDR3 region has 17 residues. V lost 5 bases and J lost 6; bases outside the gene matches: 14. The CDR3: CASSPRTGEVPANIQYF. Here the CDR3 DNA reads TGTGCCAGCAGCCCACGGACAGGGGAGGTCCCTGCAAACATTCAGTACTTC. Filled out from reference TRBV13 and TRBJ2-4, the complete variable domain reads AAGVIQSPRHLIKEKRETATLKCYPIPRHDTVYWYQQGPGQDPQFLISFYEKMQSDKGSIPDRFSAQQFSDYHSELNMSSLELGDSALYFCASSPRTGEVPANIQYFGAGTRLSVL.

This clonotype was observed once. This chain connects TRBV14 to TRBJ2-7, with D possibly being TRBD1 (5 bases). Looked up from germline, CDR1 is SGHDN and CDR2 is FVKESK. The CDR3 covers 15 residues. V lost 0 bases and J lost 10, with 19 bases in between. The CDR3 loop is CASSQDWGKGAAQYF. Here the CDR3 DNA reads TGTGCCAGCAGCCAAGATTGGGGCAAGGGCGCGGCCCAGTACTTC.

This sequence joins TRBV4-1 and TRBJ2-7, with D possibly TRBD2 on 6 matching bases. The CDR3 totals 13 residues. The germline V gene has CDR1 MGHRA and CDR2 YSYEKL. The V gene lost 6 bases and the J gene lost 2 bases, with 11 bases spanning the gap. CDR3 in DNA: TGCGCCAGCAGTTGGCGGGATACCTACGAGCAGTACTTC. Translating gives CASSWRDTYEQYF.

This clonotype was seen at least ten times. This chain joins TRBV7-2 and TRBJ2-6; 7 bases fit TRBD2. The germline V gene encodes CDR1 SGHTA and CDR2 FQGNSA. The CDR3 covers 14 residues. After removal of 9 bases from V and 0 bases from J, the junction contained 2 bases not matched to a gene. The CDR3 is CARTSVSGANVLTF. DNA for the CDR3: TGTGCCAGAACTAGCGTCTCTGGGGCCAACGTCCTGACTTTC.